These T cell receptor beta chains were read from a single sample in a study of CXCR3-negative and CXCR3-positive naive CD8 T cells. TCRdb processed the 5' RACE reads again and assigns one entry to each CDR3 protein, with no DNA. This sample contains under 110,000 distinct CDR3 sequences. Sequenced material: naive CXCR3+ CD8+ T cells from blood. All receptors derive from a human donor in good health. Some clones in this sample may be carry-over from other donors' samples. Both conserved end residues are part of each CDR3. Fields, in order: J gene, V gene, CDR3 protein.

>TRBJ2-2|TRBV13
CASSLGLGGELFF
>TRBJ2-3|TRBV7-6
CASSFPLEALTDTQYF
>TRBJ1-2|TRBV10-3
CAISSRERDGYTF
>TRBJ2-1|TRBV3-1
CASKRTSSYNEQFF
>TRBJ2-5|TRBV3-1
CASSQVVLQETQYF
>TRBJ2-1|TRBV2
CASSYNFYNEQFF
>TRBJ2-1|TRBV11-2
CASTPEGVGEQFF
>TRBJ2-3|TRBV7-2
CASSTTGEGTDTQYF
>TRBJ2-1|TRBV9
CASSVEGGYNEQFF
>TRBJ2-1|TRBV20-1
CSAGGPDFPEQFF
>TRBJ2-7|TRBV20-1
CSARDNSGRAFPEQYF
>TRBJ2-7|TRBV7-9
CASSQRGHSTYEQYF
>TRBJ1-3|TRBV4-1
CASSLEDRASGNTIYF
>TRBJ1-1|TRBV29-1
CSAGTGETEAFF
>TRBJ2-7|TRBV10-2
CASSEWASSSEQYF
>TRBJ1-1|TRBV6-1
CASSEILRRGEDSAFF
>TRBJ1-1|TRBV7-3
CASSSGTVLNTEAFF
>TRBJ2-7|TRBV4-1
CASGVVASYEQYF
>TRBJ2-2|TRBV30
CAWSVVGRSIANTGELFF
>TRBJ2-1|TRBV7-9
CASSLSGNEQFF
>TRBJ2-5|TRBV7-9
CASSLVDPTSGQETQYF
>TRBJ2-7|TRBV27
CASSLSSGEAYEQYF
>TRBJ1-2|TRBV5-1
CASSLAAGTGYTANYGYTF
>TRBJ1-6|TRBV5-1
CASSLGDSPLHF
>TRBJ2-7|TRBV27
CASSLQGSSPYEQYF
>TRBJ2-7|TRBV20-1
CSARDRVGQGVPGEQYF
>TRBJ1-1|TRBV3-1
CASSPGEGPEAFF
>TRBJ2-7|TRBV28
CASSHRTVPTYEQYF
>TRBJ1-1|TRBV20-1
CSATGIDTNTEAFF
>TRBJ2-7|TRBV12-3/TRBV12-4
CASSLPPRQGAYEQYF
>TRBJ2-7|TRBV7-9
CASSLWAQYEQYF
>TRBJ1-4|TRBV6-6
CASSYSGSSNEKLFF
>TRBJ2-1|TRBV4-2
CASSQDVWFEEFF
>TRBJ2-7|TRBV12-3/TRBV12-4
CASRTGETPSYEQYF
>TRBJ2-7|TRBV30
CAWTGQTYEQYF
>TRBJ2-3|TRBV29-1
CSVEEGRGTDTQYF
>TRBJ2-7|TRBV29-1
CSVEDPATYEQYF
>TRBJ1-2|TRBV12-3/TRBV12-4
CASSFTGGRYGYTF
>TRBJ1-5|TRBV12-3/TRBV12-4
CASRHNPGGYEPQHF
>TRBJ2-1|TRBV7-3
CASSSGGEQFF
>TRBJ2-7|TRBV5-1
CASSLGQASYEQYF